A single sample is the source of the 19 T cell receptor beta chains below, sequenced in a study of Graves' ophthalmopathy and Graves' hyperthyroidism. The authors amplified TCR beta CDR3 regions from RNA transcripts. RT-PCR in the first round used HTBI primers; a second-round multiplex PCR followed. MiXCR, run by TCRdb on the multiplex PCR reads, gives a single entry per CDR3 protein. The repertoire holds about 740,000 distinct CDR3 sequences, with 35% to 50% as singletons. The sample taken for sequencing was peripheral blood. Receptors were obtained from an adult man with Graves' ophthalmopathy.

This clonotype was seen only a few times. Relative to the germline gene, one junction end is altered; a read error may explain this. The chain has TRBV10-3 and TRBJ1-1; 8 bases align to TRBD1. This CDR3 has 15 amino acids. Germline CDR1 reads ENHRY; CDR2 reads SYGVKD. This CDR3 reads CASSGGATGGAEAFF. CDR3 sequence (DNA): TGTGCCAGCAGTGGAGGGGCTACAGGGGGGGCTGAAGCTTTCTTT.

This clonotype has only a few counts. A read error may account for a junction end that differs from germline. The chain has TRBV14 and TRBJ2-5, with 10 bases fitting TRBD2. The CDR3 contains 13 residues. The germline V gene encodes CDR1 SGHDN and CDR2 FVKESK. The DNA for the CDR3 is TGTGCCAGCAGCCTAGAACTCAGCGGGAGGGCCTATTTC. Translating it yields CASSLELSGRAYF.

This clonotype has more than one count but fewer than ten. This rearrangement joins TRBV11-2 to TRBJ1-1; TRBD1 matches at 8 bases. After removal of 5 bases from V and 3 bases from J, the junction contained 8 bases not matched to a gene. Per the germline V gene, CDR1 is SGHAT and CDR2 is FQNNGV. The CDR3 runs to 15 residues. The CDR3 loop is CASSRPRGLDTEAFF. CDR3 bases: TGTGCCAGCAGCCGACCCAGGGGGCTGGACACTGAAGCTTTCTTT.

This clonotype turned up a few times. This sequence joins TRBV7-3 and TRBJ2-2, with TRBD2 matching 10 bases. CDR3 size: 16 residues. V lost 6 bases and J lost 7; bases outside the gene matches: 11. Germline values: CDR1 SGHTA, CDR2 FQGTGA. For the CDR3, the DNA is TGTGCCAGCAGTGAGGGGCTAGCGGGAGCAATCGGGGAGCTGTTTTTT. Amino acids: CASSEGLAGAIGELFF.

V usage is TRBV12-3 or TRBV12-4 and J usage is TRBJ1-4, with D perhaps matching TRBD1 (6 bases). The ends were cut back, 6 bases at V and 5 bases at J, with 16 bases in the middle. The CDR3 has 15 residues. CDR3 sequence: CASRGRGRPNEKLFF. CDR3 DNA sequence: TGTGCCAGCAGGGGCAGGGGTAGGCCAAATGAAAAACTGTTTTTT.

The chain has TRBV7-9 and TRBJ2-7, with 7 positions matching TRBD2. The CDR3 runs 13 residues. Trimming removed 6 bases from V and 3 bases from J; junction bases left unmatched: 5. In germline, CDR1 is SEHNR, CDR2 FQNEAQ (reference sequence). The CDR3 sequence is CASSTRGDYEQYF. The CDR3 DNA follows: TGTGCCAGCAGTACACGGGGGGACTACGAGCAGTACTTC.

With regard to this clonotype: One end of the junction is discordant with germline, which a read error may explain. CDR3 in amino acids: CASSYTTGNTEAFF. In nucleotides, the CDR3 is TGTGCCAGCAGTTACACGACAGGGAACACTGAAGCTTTCTTT. The genes are TRBV10-3 and TRBJ1-1; D might be TRBD1 (6 bases). This CDR3 contains 14 residues. CDR1 is ENHRY and CDR2 is SYGVKD in the germline V gene.

This clonotype has only one observation. With a much larger clone just one base away, this may be a read error. This chain connects TRBV10-3 to TRBJ1-4; the D gene is possibly TRBD1 (5 bases). This CDR3 has 13 amino acids. Trimming cost V 8 bases and J 5 bases, with 12 bases left between them. Germline CDR1 is ENHRY and CDR2 is SYGVKD. CDR3 amino acids: CAIGGVPNEKLFF. The CDR3 DNA sequence: TGTGCCATCGGGGGGGTGCCAAATGAAAAACTGTTTTTT.

This clonotype was recorded a few times. The rearrangement uses TRBV2 and TRBJ1-2, with D hard to call. Germline lookup yields CDR1 SNHLY and CDR2 FYNNEI. V was trimmed by 6 bases and J by 5 bases, leaving 16 bases between them. This CDR3 comprises 14 residues. The CDR3 nucleotides read TGTGCCAGCAGCGCTTGGTCCGGCGGGTATGGCTACACCTTC. Its translation: CASSAWSGGYGYTF.

This clonotype showed up just a few times. The chain carries TRBV6-5 and TRBJ1-1, with D perhaps matching TRBD1 (5 bases). V lost 0 bases to trimming and J lost 10 bases, with 15 bases between them. The CDR3 extends over 14 amino acids. Germline-derived CDR1 and CDR2 are MNHEY and SVGAGI. CDR3 DNA sequence: TGTGCCAGCAGTTACTCGATCTCGGCAGGGAGAGCTTTCTTT. The encoded protein is CASSYSISAGRAFF.

This clonotype showed up many times. DNA of the CDR3: TGTGCCAGCAGCTTAGGTTGGCAGGGGACTGAAGCTTTCTTT. Its translation is CASSLGWQGTEAFF. V usage is TRBV7-9 and J usage is TRBJ1-1, with D perhaps matching TRBD1 (6 bases). CDR3 length: 14 residues. Per germline, CDR1 SEHNR and CDR2 FQNEAQ (reference sequence). The V end was cut by 1 base, the J end by 5 bases, with 11 bases between. Using reference TRBV7-9 and TRBJ1-1 for the parts outside the CDR3, the full variable domain is DTGVSQNPRHKITKRGQNVTFRCDPISEHNRLYWYRQTLGQGPEFLTYFQNEAQLEKSRLLSDRFSAERPKGSFSTLEIQRTEQGDSAMYLCASSLGWQGTEAFFGQGTRLTVV.

This clonotype was counted ten times or more. The rearrangement links TRBV2 to TRBJ2-2; unclear D gene. The CDR3 runs 12 residues. CDR1 is SNHLY and CDR2 is FYNNEI in the germline V gene. V shed 7 bases and J shed 6 bases, with 9 bases lying between them. The CDR3, as DNA: TGTGCCAGCACCCTTTCAGCCGGGGAGCTGTTTTTT. Its translation is CASTLSAGELFF.

This clonotype has only a few counts. The genes are TRBV20-1 and TRBJ2-7; no reliable D call. V was trimmed by 3 bases and J by 6 bases, leaving 18 bases between them. This CDR3 is 14 amino acids long. Germline V gene sequence: CDR1 DFQATT, CDR2 SNEGSKA (reference sequence). Here the CDR3 reads CSASPPGPGPEQYF. The CDR3 bases are TGCAGTGCTAGTCCCCCCGGGCCCGGGCCCGAGCAGTACTTC.

There are many counts of this clonotype. The CDR3 DNA follows: TGCAGCGTTTACGTGAACACTGAAGCTTTCTTT. Encoded protein: CSVYVNTEAFF. The chain carries TRBV29-1 and TRBJ1-1; no clear D gene. V gave up 5 bases and J gave up 0 bases, with 4 bases separating them. CDR3 length: 11 amino acids. Germline V gene data show CDR1 as SQVTM and CDR2 as ANQGSEA.

This clonotype was detected ten times or more. The gene calls are TRBV7-3 and TRBJ1-2; possibly TRBD1 for D (6 bases). From germline, CDR1 is SGHTA and CDR2 FQGTGA. The ends were cut back, 5 bases at V and 6 bases at J, with 22 bases in the middle. The CDR3 loop spans 16 amino acids. In DNA, the CDR3 is TGTGCCAGCAGCAAAAGGGGGGAGACCTGGTGGAATGGCTACACCTTC. Translated: CASSKRGETWWNGYTF.

In this sample, this clonotype turned up many times. The rearrangement uses TRBV2 and TRBJ1-5; D is unresolved. The CDR3 extends over 14 amino acids. Germline V CDR1 and CDR2: SNHLY, FYNNEI. V gave up 6 bases and J gave up 6 bases, with 15 bases separating them. The CDR3 DNA reads TGTGCCAGCAGAGCATCGACGTCCCCTCAGCCCCAGCATTTT. Its protein is CASRASTSPQPQHF.

This chain joins TRBV10-3 and TRBJ2-5; D may be TRBD1 or TRBD2 (5 bases each). Trimming cost V 6 bases and J 9 bases, with 17 bases left between them. The germline gives CDR1 ENHRY, CDR2 SYGVKD. This CDR3 has 13 residues. CDR3 sequence: CAIRMGPDQPQYF. The CDR3 DNA is TGTGCCATCAGGATGGGACCGGACCAGCCCCAGTACTTC.

The V and J genes are TRBV25-1 and TRBJ2-3; D unclear. The CDR3 runs to 13 residues. Trimming took 5 bases from V and 6 from J, leaving 12 bases between them. Germline V gene sequence: CDR1 MGHDK, CDR2 SYGVNS. In DNA form, the CDR3 reads TGTGCCAGCAGTCCGGAGCCCAGGGATACGCAGTATTTT. Its protein is CASSPEPRDTQYF.

This clonotype occurred a few times. A junction end diverges from the germline sequence, so it may reflect a read error. The chain joins TRBV10-3 to TRBJ2-7, with 9 bases fitting TRBD1. The CDR3 has 15 residues. Germline CDR1 is ENHRY and CDR2 is SYGVKD. In DNA, the CDR3 is TGTGCCAGCAGTGGACGGGACAGGGATTTCTACGAGCAGTACTTC. It yields the protein CASSGRDRDFYEQYF.